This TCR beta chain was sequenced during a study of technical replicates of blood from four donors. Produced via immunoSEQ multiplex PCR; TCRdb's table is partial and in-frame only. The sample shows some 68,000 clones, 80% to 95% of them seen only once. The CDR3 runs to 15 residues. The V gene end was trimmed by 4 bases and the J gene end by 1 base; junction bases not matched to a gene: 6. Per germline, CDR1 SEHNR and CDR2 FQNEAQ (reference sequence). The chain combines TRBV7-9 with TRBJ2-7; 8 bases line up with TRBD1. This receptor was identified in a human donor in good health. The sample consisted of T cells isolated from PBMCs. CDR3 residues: CASSSWTGWSYEQYF. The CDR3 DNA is TGTGCCAGCAGCTCATGGACAGGGTGGTCCTACGAGCAGTACTTC.